Here is one T cell receptor (beta chain) with its context. Germline V gene sequence: CDR1 SEHNR, CDR2 FQNEAQ (reference sequence). The CDR3 runs to 15 residues. These data are taken from a study of blood T cells in healthy people across ages. Through a sample-barcoded 5' primer and a J-beta primer mix, a second PCR was run for roughly 6 to 11 cycles. TCRdb called the 5' RACE reads again in MiXCR, with one record for every CDR3 protein. There are about 1.8 million distinct CDR3 sequences in the sample; about 49% occur only once, and 2.1% lies in the top ten. The chain carries TRBV7-9 and TRBJ2-4; weak D call: TRBD2 (6 bases). The closer fit of TRBJ2-7 to the DNA end suggests the J call may be wrong. The sequence was collected from a woman aged 40-49 years in good health. Sample: blood. CDR3 in DNA: TGTGCCAGCAGCCCTAAAGGGACTCGGACCTACGAGCAGTACTTC. This encodes CASSPKGTRTYEQYF.